Listed below are T cell receptor beta chains from one sample, sequenced in a study of CD8 T cells in ankylosing spondylitis. TCRdb reprocessed the 5' RACE reads via MiXCR and lists one record per CDR3 protein. The table has approximately 25,000 distinct CDR3 sequences, 17% seen once. Sequences were obtained from blood. All receptors derive from a male donor with ankylosing spondylitis or in good health (not recorded which). The conserved cysteine and the conserved F or W are not part of the CDR3 here. Each record gives: CDR3 protein, V gene, clone size, J gene. A row's size may be missing; if present it is once, few, many or a size class.

CDR3aa: ASSTQGRPRETQY
v_gene: TRBV7-2
abundance: many
j_gene: TRBJ2-5

CDR3aa: ASMTSGRYEQY
v_gene: TRBV2
abundance: few
j_gene: TRBJ2-7

CDR3aa: ASSQWTSGTGELF
v_gene: TRBV14
abundance: few
j_gene: TRBJ2-2

CDR3aa: ASSQGTGITDTQY
v_gene: TRBV3-1
abundance: once
j_gene: TRBJ2-3

CDR3aa: ASSLAPRTEAF
v_gene: TRBV12-3/TRBV12-4
abundance: NA
j_gene: TRBJ1-1

CDR3aa: ASSQELGLDGRGTGELF
v_gene: TRBV14
abundance: NA
j_gene: TRBJ2-2

CDR3aa: ASSLGSGTGVYNEQF
v_gene: TRBV5-1
abundance: many
j_gene: TRBJ2-1

CDR3aa: ASSPLATQETQY
v_gene: TRBV7-2
abundance: NA
j_gene: TRBJ2-5

CDR3aa: ASGTLYEQY
v_gene: TRBV6-6
abundance: medium-sized
j_gene: TRBJ2-7

CDR3aa: SARDRGLNTEAF
v_gene: TRBV20-1
abundance: few
j_gene: TRBJ1-1

CDR3aa: ASSIRSQNTIY
v_gene: TRBV19
abundance: many
j_gene: TRBJ1-3

CDR3aa: ASGHRGPEKLF
v_gene: TRBV12-5
abundance: NA
j_gene: TRBJ1-4

CDR3aa: ASTPWTVPNTGELF
v_gene: TRBV12-3/TRBV12-4
abundance: many
j_gene: TRBJ2-2

CDR3aa: ASSPQGGQETQY
v_gene: TRBV3-1
abundance: NA
j_gene: TRBJ2-5

CDR3aa: AISDGLAGSTDTQY
v_gene: TRBV6-4
abundance: NA
j_gene: TRBJ2-3

CDR3aa: ASSLGVGLGIDYNEQF
v_gene: TRBV28
abundance: few
j_gene: TRBJ2-1

CDR3aa: ASSLGASGVKETQY
v_gene: TRBV11-3
abundance: NA
j_gene: TRBJ2-5

CDR3aa: SVRTETGELF
v_gene: TRBV29-1
abundance: many
j_gene: TRBJ2-2

CDR3aa: ASSQELGGEKLF
v_gene: TRBV4-3
abundance: NA
j_gene: TRBJ1-4

CDR3aa: ASRTTGAGAEAF
v_gene: TRBV6-2/TRBV6-3
abundance: NA
j_gene: TRBJ1-1

CDR3aa: ASSYGSSQPQH
v_gene: TRBV6-6
abundance: few
j_gene: TRBJ1-5

CDR3aa: ATRGQVASDTQY
v_gene: TRBV11-1
abundance: many
j_gene: TRBJ2-3

CDR3aa: ASGPGQGAQPQH
v_gene: TRBV12-5
abundance: NA
j_gene: TRBJ1-5

CDR3aa: SVDNSGYEAF
v_gene: TRBV29-1
abundance: few
j_gene: TRBJ1-1

CDR3aa: ASSSGTANTEAF
v_gene: TRBV28
abundance: NA
j_gene: TRBJ1-1

CDR3aa: ASSSLDSTGELF
v_gene: TRBV11-3
abundance: NA
j_gene: TRBJ2-2

CDR3aa: AWSFNSGPYEQY
v_gene: TRBV30
abundance: NA
j_gene: TRBJ2-7

CDR3aa: ASRTGVSTEAF
v_gene: TRBV12-3/TRBV12-4
abundance: many
j_gene: TRBJ1-1

CDR3aa: SALNRRDSSYNEQF
v_gene: TRBV20-1
abundance: many
j_gene: TRBJ2-1

CDR3aa: ASSSQTTGELF
v_gene: TRBV7-9
abundance: NA
j_gene: TRBJ2-2

CDR3aa: ASSPDGTGYYEQY
v_gene: TRBV5-1
abundance: many
j_gene: TRBJ2-7

CDR3aa: SAMPDRDTTQY
v_gene: TRBV20-1
abundance: NA
j_gene: TRBJ2-3

CDR3aa: ASSYTGNTEAF
v_gene: TRBV3-1
abundance: once
j_gene: TRBJ1-1

CDR3aa: SASNRGQRTGELF
v_gene: TRBV20-1
abundance: few
j_gene: TRBJ2-2

CDR3aa: ASSYSMWGAETQY
v_gene: TRBV6-6
abundance: NA
j_gene: TRBJ2-5

CDR3aa: ASRLAGGPSSTDTQY
v_gene: TRBV2
abundance: NA
j_gene: TRBJ2-3

CDR3aa: ASSPQGMENIQY
v_gene: TRBV18
abundance: NA
j_gene: TRBJ2-4

CDR3aa: ASSPPTSGGYNEQF
v_gene: TRBV18
abundance: many
j_gene: TRBJ2-1

CDR3aa: ASRSAGPNTGELF
v_gene: TRBV28
abundance: few
j_gene: TRBJ2-2

CDR3aa: ASSNSGFSYNEQF
v_gene: TRBV5-1
abundance: NA
j_gene: TRBJ2-1

CDR3aa: SASGPTRAYNEQF
v_gene: TRBV20-1
abundance: NA
j_gene: TRBJ2-1

CDR3aa: SAFDTYSNQPQH
v_gene: TRBV20-1
abundance: NA
j_gene: TRBJ1-5

CDR3aa: ASSFSSGFSTDTQY
v_gene: TRBV12-3/TRBV12-4
abundance: NA
j_gene: TRBJ2-3

CDR3aa: ASSRVAGELF
v_gene: TRBV4-3
abundance: few
j_gene: TRBJ2-2

CDR3aa: ASSLGGRASYNEQF
v_gene: TRBV5-1
abundance: NA
j_gene: TRBJ2-1

CDR3aa: ASSSLGQEAGELF
v_gene: TRBV6-2/TRBV6-3
abundance: many
j_gene: TRBJ2-2

CDR3aa: ASSPDRGNTGELF
v_gene: TRBV4-2
abundance: NA
j_gene: TRBJ2-2

CDR3aa: ASNLPRQLNQPQH
v_gene: TRBV28
abundance: NA
j_gene: TRBJ1-5

CDR3aa: SALRTVTSTDTQY
v_gene: TRBV20-1
abundance: NA
j_gene: TRBJ2-3

CDR3aa: ASSLGGEGGKLF
v_gene: TRBV7-9
abundance: NA
j_gene: TRBJ1-4

CDR3aa: ASTEGVSTEAF
v_gene: TRBV6-2/TRBV6-3
abundance: NA
j_gene: TRBJ1-1

CDR3aa: ASSPRGSLVELF
v_gene: TRBV2
abundance: NA
j_gene: TRBJ2-2

CDR3aa: SATPTGMEPQH
v_gene: TRBV20-1
abundance: few
j_gene: TRBJ1-5

CDR3aa: ASSPRGSGNTGELF
v_gene: TRBV7-9
abundance: many
j_gene: TRBJ2-2

CDR3aa: ASSWPGGNNEQF
v_gene: TRBV19
abundance: NA
j_gene: TRBJ2-1

CDR3aa: ASSLRLAGGSDTQY
v_gene: TRBV7-2
abundance: many
j_gene: TRBJ2-3

CDR3aa: ASSPVGQETQY
v_gene: TRBV12-3/TRBV12-4
abundance: few
j_gene: TRBJ2-5

CDR3aa: ASSLLNRDEQF
v_gene: TRBV7-2
abundance: many
j_gene: TRBJ2-1

CDR3aa: ASSRSSGNYNEQF
v_gene: TRBV6-6
abundance: many
j_gene: TRBJ2-1